The present entry profiles one T cell receptor beta chain with its context. Its target is unknown. The sample comes from a study of blood T cells in healthy people across ages. Study-wide background: Capturing about one barcoded beta molecule per two T cells was achieved by template switching. Study observations and caveats: In older individuals, TCR beta diversity per million T cells was lower, falling roughly linearly with age.

The CDR3 has 14 residues. Looked up from germline, CDR1 is MNHEY and CDR2 is SMNVEV (reference sequence). Sample-barcoded 5' priming and a J-beta primer mix drove a second PCR of about 7 to 11 cycles. Each cDNA molecule was tagged by a template-switch adaptor that had 12 random nucleotides. One entry per CDR3 protein, called by TCRdb with MiXCR from the 5' RACE reads. The sample holds roughly 800,000 distinct CDR3 sequences; roughly 25% are singletons and the top ten take 3% to 4.5%. The same specimen was also included in a second study, on T cells of mothers and their children. That work adds: A few healthy Caucasian mothers and their six children were the donors.

The sequence derives from a boy between 10 and 17 years old in good health. This rearrangement joins TRBV27 to TRBJ2-5; D unclear. The DNA end favors TRBJ2-7, so the J call may be wrong. The sequenced sample was blood. CDR3 coding DNA: TGTGCCAGCAGTTTAGTTCAGGCGTCCTACGAGCAGTACTTC. The encoded protein is CASSLVQASYEQYF.